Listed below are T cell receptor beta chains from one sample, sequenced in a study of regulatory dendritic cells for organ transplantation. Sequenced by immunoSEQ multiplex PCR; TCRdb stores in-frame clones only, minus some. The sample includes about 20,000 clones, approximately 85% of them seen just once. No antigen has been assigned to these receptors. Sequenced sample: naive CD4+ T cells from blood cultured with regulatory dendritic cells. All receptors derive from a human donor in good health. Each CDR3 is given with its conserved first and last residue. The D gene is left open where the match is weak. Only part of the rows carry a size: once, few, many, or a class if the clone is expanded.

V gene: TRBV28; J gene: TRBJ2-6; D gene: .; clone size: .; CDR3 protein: CASSFPRTEGGKAGANVLTF; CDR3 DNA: TGTGCCAGCAGTTTCCCCCGAACGGAGGGGGGTAAGGCTGGGGCCAACGTCCTGACTTTC
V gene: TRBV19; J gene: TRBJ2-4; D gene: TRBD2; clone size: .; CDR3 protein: CASRNAGTKSLAKNIQYF; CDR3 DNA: TGTGCCAGTAGAAATGCCGGGACTAAGAGTCTGGCCAAAAACATTCAGTACTTC
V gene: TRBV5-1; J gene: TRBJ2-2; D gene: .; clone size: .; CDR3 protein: CASAWAGHGELFF; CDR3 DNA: TGCGCCAGCGCCTGGGCAGGCCACGGGGAGCTGTTTTTT
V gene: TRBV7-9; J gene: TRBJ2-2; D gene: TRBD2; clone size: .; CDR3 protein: CASSLAFRTSGSSGELFF; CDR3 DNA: TGTGCCAGCAGCTTAGCCTTTCGGACTAGCGGGAGTTCCGGGGAGCTGTTTTTT
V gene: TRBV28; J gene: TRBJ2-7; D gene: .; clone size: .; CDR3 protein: CASSSGGQGAYEQYF; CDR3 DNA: TGTGCCAGCAGTAGCGGTGGGCAGGGAGCCTACGAGCAGTACTTC
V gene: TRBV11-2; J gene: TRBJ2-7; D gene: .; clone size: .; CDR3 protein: CASSLSPGSSYEQYF; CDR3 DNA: TGTGCCAGCAGCTTAAGCCCGGGAAGCTCCTACGAGCAGTACTTC
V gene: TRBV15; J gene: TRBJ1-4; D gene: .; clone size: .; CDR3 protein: CATSRVGEKLFF; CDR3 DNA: TGTGCCACCAGCAGAGTGGGTGAAAAACTGTTTTTT
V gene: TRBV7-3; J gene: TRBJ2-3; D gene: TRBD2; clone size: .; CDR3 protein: CASSLDSGASQYF; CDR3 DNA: TGTGCCAGCAGCTTAGACAGCGGGGCATCGCAGTATTTT
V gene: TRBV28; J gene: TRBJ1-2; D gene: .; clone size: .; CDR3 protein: CASTPRVTYGYTF; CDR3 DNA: TGTGCCAGCACCCCCAGGGTTACCTATGGCTACACCTTC
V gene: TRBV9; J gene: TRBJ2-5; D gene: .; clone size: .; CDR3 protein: CASSRDPPETQYF; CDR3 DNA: TGTGCCAGCAGCCGCGATCCCCCAGAGACCCAGTACTTC
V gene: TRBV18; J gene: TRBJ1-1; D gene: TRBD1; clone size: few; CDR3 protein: CASSPMGQGNTEAFF; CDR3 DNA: TGTGCCAGCTCACCAATGGGACAGGGCAACACTGAAGCTTTCTTT
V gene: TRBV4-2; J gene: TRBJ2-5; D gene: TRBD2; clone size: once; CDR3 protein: CASSQAPGRVEETQYF; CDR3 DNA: TGTGCCAGCAGCCAGGCGCCCGGGAGGGTAGAAGAGACCCAGTACTTC
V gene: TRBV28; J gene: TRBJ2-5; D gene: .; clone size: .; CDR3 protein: CASLSLGKTQYF; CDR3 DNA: TGTGCCAGCCTTTCCCTCGGCAAGACCCAGTACTTC
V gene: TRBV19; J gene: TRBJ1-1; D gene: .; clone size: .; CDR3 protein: CASSIRGQQNTEAFF; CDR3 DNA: TGTGCCAGTAGTATCCGCGGACAGCAGAACACTGAAGCTTTCTTT
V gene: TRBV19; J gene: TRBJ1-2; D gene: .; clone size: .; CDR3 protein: CASSPDTANYGYTF; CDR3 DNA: TGTGCCAGTAGTCCGGACACTGCTAACTATGGCTACACCTTC
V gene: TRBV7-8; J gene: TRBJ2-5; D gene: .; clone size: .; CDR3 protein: CASSLVSLRKHLETQYF; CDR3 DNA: TGTGCCAGCAGCTTAGTAAGTCTCAGGAAACATCTGGAGACCCAGTACTTC
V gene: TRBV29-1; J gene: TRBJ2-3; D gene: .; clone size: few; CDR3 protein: CSVARRDSTDTQYF; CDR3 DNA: TGCAGCGTTGCTCGCAGGGACTCCACAGATACGCAGTATTTT
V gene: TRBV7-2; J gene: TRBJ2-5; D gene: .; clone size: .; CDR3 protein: CASSSQEMETQYF; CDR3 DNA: TGTGCCAGCAGCTCACAAGAGATGGAGACCCAGTACTTC
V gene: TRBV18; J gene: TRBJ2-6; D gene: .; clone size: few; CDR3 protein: CASSPLAGANVLTF; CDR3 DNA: TGTGCCAGCTCACCGCTGGCTGGGGCCAACGTCCTGACTTTC
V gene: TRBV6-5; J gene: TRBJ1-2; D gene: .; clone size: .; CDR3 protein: CASSYSYRKNYGYTF; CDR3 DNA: TGTGCCAGCAGTTACTCGTACAGGAAGAACTATGGCTACACCTTC
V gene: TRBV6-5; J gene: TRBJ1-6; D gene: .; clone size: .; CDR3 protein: CATTRDIDSPLHF; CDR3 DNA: TGTGCCACCACCCGGGACATAGATTCACCCCTCCACTTT
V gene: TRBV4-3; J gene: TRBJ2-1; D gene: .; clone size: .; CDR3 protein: CASSQGFSTHRFF; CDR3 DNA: TGCGCCAGCAGCCAAGGTTTTTCGACCCACCGGTTCTTC
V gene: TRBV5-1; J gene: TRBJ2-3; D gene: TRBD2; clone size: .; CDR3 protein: CASSTTSGTDTQYF; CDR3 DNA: TGCGCCAGCTCGACGACTAGCGGGACGGATACGCAGTATTTT
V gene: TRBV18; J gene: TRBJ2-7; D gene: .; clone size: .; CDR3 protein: CASSPQGGPYEQYF; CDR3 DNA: TGTGCCAGCTCACCGCAAGGGGGTCCCTACGAGCAGTACTTC
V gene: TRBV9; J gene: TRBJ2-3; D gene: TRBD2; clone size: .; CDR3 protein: CASKAGPSTDTQYF; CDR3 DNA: TGTGCCAGCAAAGCGGGACCTAGCACAGATACGCAGTATTTT
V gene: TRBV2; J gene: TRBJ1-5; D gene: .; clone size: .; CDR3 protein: CASSESMGRGGSQHF; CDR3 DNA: TGTGCCAGCAGTGAATCCATGGGGCGAGGGGGGTCCCAGCATTTT
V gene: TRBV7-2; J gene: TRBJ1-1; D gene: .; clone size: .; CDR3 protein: CASSLQGYTEAFF; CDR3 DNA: TGTGCCAGCAGCTTGCAGGGATATACTGAAGCTTTCTTT
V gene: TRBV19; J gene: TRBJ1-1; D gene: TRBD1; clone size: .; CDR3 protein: CASSRDRGPEAFF; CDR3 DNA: TGTGCCAGTAGTAGAGACAGGGGCCCTGAAGCTTTCTTT
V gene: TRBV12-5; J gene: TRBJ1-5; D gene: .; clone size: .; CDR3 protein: CASGLSYMGGSNQPQHF; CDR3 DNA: TGTGCTAGTGGTTTGTCATACATGGGGGGAAGCAATCAGCCCCAGCATTTT
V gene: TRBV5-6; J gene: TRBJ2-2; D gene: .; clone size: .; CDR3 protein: CASSLPIGSDTGELFF; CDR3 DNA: TGTGCCAGCAGCCTCCCGATAGGGTCGGACACCGGGGAGCTGTTTTTT
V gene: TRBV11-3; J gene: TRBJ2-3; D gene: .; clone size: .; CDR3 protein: CASSLGGESTDTQYF; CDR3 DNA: TGTGCCAGCAGCTTAGGGGGGGAAAGCACAGATACGCAGTATTTT
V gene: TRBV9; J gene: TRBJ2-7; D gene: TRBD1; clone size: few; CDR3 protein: CASSTGTGTYEQYF; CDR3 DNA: TGTGCCAGCAGCACCGGGACAGGAACCTACGAGCAGTACTTC
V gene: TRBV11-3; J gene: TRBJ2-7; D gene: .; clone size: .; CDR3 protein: CASSSGSVPPYEQYF; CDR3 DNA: TGTGCCAGCAGCTCCGGGTCAGTACCCCCCTACGAGCAGTACTTC
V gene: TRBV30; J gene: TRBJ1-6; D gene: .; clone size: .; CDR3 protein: CAWSPNRQLLYNSPLHF; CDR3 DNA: TGTGCCTGGAGCCCAAACCGACAGCTACTATATAATTCACCCCTCCACTTT
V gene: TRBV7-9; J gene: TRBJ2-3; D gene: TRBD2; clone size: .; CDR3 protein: CASSLLAGGTDTQYF; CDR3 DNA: TGTGCCAGCAGCTTATTAGCGGGAGGCACAGATACGCAGTATTTT
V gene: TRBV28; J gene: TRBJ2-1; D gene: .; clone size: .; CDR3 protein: CASWNPGEQFF; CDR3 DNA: TGTGCGTCTTGGAACCCGGGTGAGCAGTTCTTC
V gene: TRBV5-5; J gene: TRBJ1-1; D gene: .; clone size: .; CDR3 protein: CASSLFLGGRNTEAFF; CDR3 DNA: TGTGCCAGCAGCTTGTTTTTGGGAGGACGGAACACTGAAGCTTTCTTT
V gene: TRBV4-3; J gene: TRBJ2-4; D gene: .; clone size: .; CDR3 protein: CASSHRARGIQYF; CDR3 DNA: TGCGCCAGCAGCCATCGGGCACGGGGCATTCAGTACTTC
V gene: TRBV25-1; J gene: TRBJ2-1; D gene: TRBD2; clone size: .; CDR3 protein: CASGRLAGDGNEQFF; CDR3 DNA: TGTGCCAGCGGGAGACTAGCGGGAGATGGCAATGAGCAGTTCTTC
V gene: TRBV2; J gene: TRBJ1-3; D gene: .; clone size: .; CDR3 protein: CASVQALDTIYF; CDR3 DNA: TGTGCCAGCGTACAGGCACTGGACACCATATATTTT
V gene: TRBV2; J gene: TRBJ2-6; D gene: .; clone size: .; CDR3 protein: CASIPWRSGANVLTF; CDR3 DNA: TGTGCCAGCATACCTTGGCGCTCTGGGGCCAACGTCCTGACTTTC
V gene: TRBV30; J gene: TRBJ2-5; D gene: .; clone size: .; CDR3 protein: CAWSEGKTQYF; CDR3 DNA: TGTGCCTGGAGTGAGGGGAAGACCCAGTACTTC
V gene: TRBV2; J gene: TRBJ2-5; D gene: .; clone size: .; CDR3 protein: CAILPGAEETQYF; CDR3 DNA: TGTGCCATCCTACCGGGGGCAGAAGAGACCCAGTACTTC
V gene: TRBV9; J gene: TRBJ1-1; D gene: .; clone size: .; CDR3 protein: CASSVADTEAFF; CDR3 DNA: TGTGCCAGCAGCGTAGCGGACACTGAAGCTTTCTTT
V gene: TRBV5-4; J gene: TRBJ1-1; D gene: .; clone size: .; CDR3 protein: CATRGENTEAFF; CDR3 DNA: TGTGCCACCAGGGGAGAGAACACTGAAGCTTTCTTT
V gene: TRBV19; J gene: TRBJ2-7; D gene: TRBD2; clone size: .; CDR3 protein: CASSIQRGYEQYF; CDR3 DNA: TGTGCCAGTAGTATACAGCGGGGCTACGAGCAGTACTTC
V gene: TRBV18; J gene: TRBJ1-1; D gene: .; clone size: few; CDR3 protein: CASSPLQREAFF; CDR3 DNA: TGTGCCAGCTCACCCCTACAGCGAGAAGCTTTCTTT
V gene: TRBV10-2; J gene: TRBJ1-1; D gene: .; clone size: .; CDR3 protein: CASSEPITRMNTEAFF; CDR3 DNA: TGCGCCAGCAGTGAGCCCATAACACGCATGAACACTGAAGCTTTCTTT
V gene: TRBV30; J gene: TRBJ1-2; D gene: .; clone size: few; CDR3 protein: CAWSVRVIGYGYTF; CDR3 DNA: TGTGCCTGGAGTGTACGGGTCATAGGGTATGGCTACACCTTC
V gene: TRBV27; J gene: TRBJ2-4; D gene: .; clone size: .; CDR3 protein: CAIEGKHIQYF; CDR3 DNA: TGTGCCATCGAGGGAAAACACATTCAGTACTTC
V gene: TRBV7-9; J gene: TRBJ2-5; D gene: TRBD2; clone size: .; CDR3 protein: CASSVSSGGASETQYF; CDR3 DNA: TGTGCCAGCAGCGTATCTAGCGGGGGGGCCTCGGAGACCCAGTACTTC
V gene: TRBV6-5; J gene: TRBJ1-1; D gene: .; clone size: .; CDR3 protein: CASSYSGTLNTEAFF; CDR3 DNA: TGTGCCAGCAGTTACTCCGGGACACTGAACACTGAAGCTTTCTTT
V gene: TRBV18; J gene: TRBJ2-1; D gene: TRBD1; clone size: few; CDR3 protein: CASSPGTGSHNEQFF; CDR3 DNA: TGTGCCAGCTCACCAGGGACAGGGTCGCACAATGAGCAGTTCTTC
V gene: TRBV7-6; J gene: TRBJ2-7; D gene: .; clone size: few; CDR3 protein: CASSLGRYEQYF; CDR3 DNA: TGTGCCAGCAGCTTAGGGAGGTACGAGCAGTACTTC
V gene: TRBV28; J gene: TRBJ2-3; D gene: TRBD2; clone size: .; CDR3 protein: CASSLLAGGTVDTQYF; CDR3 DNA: TGTGCCAGCAGTCTGTTAGCGGGAGGCACGGTGGATACGCAGTATTTT